These 27 T cell receptor beta chains share one sample of origin, sequenced in a study of PD-1 blockade in classical Hodgkin lymphoma. The time point was: newly diagnosed, previously untreated cHL patient sample. Purification of CD4+ T cells from thawed PBMCs was achieved by magnetic negative selection. The method was immunoSEQ multiplex PCR; TCRdb's version includes in-frame clones alone and lacks a portion of them. The sample lists 25,000 to 35,000 clones; about 87% were seen once. Sequencing input: CD4+ T cells from blood. These receptors all stem from a human donor with classical Hodgkin lymphoma.

This clone was observed once. The identical CDR3 is also encoded by other nucleotide sequences in the sample. The chain employs TRBV7-2 and TRBJ2-1; D not resolved. The CDR3 has 14 amino acids. Germline assignment: CDR1 SGHTA and CDR2 FQGNSA. V was shortened by 2 bases and J by 2 bases, with 7 bases between the two germline ends. The DNA of the CDR3 is TGTGCCAGCAGCTTATCGAGCCCCTACAATGAGCAGTTCTTC. This sequence encodes CASSLSSPYNEQFF.

The rearrangement uses TRBV28 and TRBJ2-7; unclear D gene. CDR3 length: 11 residues. Trimming took off 7 bases at V and 8 bases at J, with 12 bases between the two ends. Looked up from germline, CDR1 is MDHEN and CDR2 is SYDVKM. CDR3 nucleotide sequence: TGTGCCAGCATTGATAGGGCGAAGCAGTACTTC. This codes for CASIDRAKQYF.

V and J are TRBV4-1 and TRBJ1-5; 7 bases align to TRBD1. The V gene's germline CDR1 is MGHRA and CDR2 YSYEKL. CDR3 length: 16 amino acids. Trimming cost V 0 bases and J 2 bases; bases outside gene matches: 4. The CDR3: CASSQDAGQGNQPQHF. CDR3 sequence (DNA): TGCGCCAGCAGCCAAGATGCAGGACAGGGCAATCAGCCCCAGCATTTT.

The rearrangement joins TRBV7-6 to TRBJ1-1, with 8 nucleotides matching TRBD1. Germline lookup yields CDR1 SGHVS and CDR2 FNYEAQ. V gave up 5 bases and J gave up 4 bases; unmatched junction bases: 9. This CDR3 is built from 15 residues. For the CDR3, the DNA is TGTGCCAGCAGCCCCCAGACAGGGGTGGGCACTGAAGCTTTCTTT. This sequence encodes CASSPQTGVGTEAFF.

V is TRBV6-4 and J is TRBJ2-7; D may be TRBD1 or TRBD2 (5 bases each). V lost 2 bases, J lost 6 bases, and 17 bases lay in between. The CDR3 runs to 15 residues. The V gene's germline CDR1 is MRHNA and CDR2 SNTAGT. The CDR3 sequence is CASSDPPGAKGEQYV. The CDR3 DNA reads TGTGCCAGCAGTGACCCGCCCGGGGCCAAGGGCGAGCAGTACGTC.

This clone occurred once. The chain is built from TRBV19 and TRBJ2-2; 10 bases are a match to TRBD1. Losses at the gene ends were 4 bases for V and 5 bases for J; bases not matched to a gene: 1. There are 14 residues in the CDR3. Germline CDR1 and CDR2: LNHDA and SQIVND (reference sequence). This CDR3 reads CASSRQGATGELFF. The CDR3 DNA follows: TGTGCCAGTAGTAGACAGGGGGCGACCGGGGAGCTGTTTTTT.

This chain uses TRBV11-3 with TRBJ1-3; no firm D call. V lost 3 bases, J lost 0 bases, and 6 bases lay in between. Germline loops: CDR1 SGHNT, CDR2 YENEEA. The CDR3 runs 14 residues. This chain's CDR3 is CASSFPSSGNTIYF. The CDR3 bases are TGTGCCAGCAGCTTCCCGAGCTCTGGAAACACCATATATTTT. The variable domain in full, completed from reference TRBV11-3 and TRBJ1-3, reads EAGVVQSPRYKIIEKKQPVAFWCNPISGHNTLYWYLQNLGQGPELLIRYENEEAVDDSQLPKDRFSAERLKGVDSTLKIQPAELGDSAVYLCASSFPSSGNTIYFGEGSWLTVV.

The V and J genes are TRBV11-3 and TRBJ2-7; D call uncertain. The CDR3 has 13 amino acids. Germline assignment: CDR1 SGHNT and CDR2 YENEEA. V was cut by 4 bases and J by 0 bases, with 7 bases left in between. The CDR3, as DNA: TGTGCCAGCAGCTCCGGATTCTCCTACGAGCAGTACGTC. This codes for CASSSGFSYEQYV.

A single count supports this clone. The chain is built from TRBV7-9 and TRBJ1-3; D uncertain. The CDR3 is 13 residues long. The germline V and J ends were trimmed by 2 bases and 4 bases, with 6 bases remaining between them. Germline loops: CDR1 SEHNR, CDR2 FQNEAQ (reference sequence). CDR3 residues: CASSLLVGNTIYF. The CDR3 DNA reads TGTGCCAGCAGCTTATTGGTAGGAAACACCATATATTTT.

The rearrangement joins TRBV11-3 to TRBJ1-2; D uncertain. Germline loops: CDR1 SGHNT, CDR2 YENEEA. CDR3 size: 13 residues. Deletions cut 5 bases from V and 2 bases from J, with 9 bases between. CDR3 protein: CASSEGPNYGYTF. As DNA, the CDR3 is TGTGCCAGCAGCGAGGGCCCAAACTATGGCTACACCTTC.

The rearrangement links TRBV6-5 to TRBJ2-1, with 9 bases fitting TRBD2. CDR1 and CDR2 (germline): MNHEY, SVGAGI. The CDR3 contains 14 residues. V dropped 8 bases and J dropped 4; count of bases not matched to a gene: 6. CDR3 region: CASALAGPYNEQFF. The CDR3 DNA follows: TGTGCCAGCGCCCTAGCGGGACCGTACAATGAGCAGTTCTTC.

This clone appeared a single time. The chain combines TRBV27 with TRBJ2-1; 7 nucleotides line up with TRBD2. The CDR3 runs 14 residues. The trim removed 2 bases at V and 8 bases at J, leaving 6 bases unmatched. Per germline, CDR1 MNHEY and CDR2 SMNVEV (reference sequence). The CDR3 region has the DNA TGTGCCAGCAGTTTAAGAGCGGGACCCCATGAGCAGTTCTTC. It codes for CASSLRAGPHEQFF.

V and J are TRBV6-1 and TRBJ2-7; 9 bases line up with TRBD1. The J segment lost 2 bases and the V segment lost 3 bases, leaving 2 bases of the junction unmatched. The CDR3 sequence is 14 residues long. CDR1 is MNHNS and CDR2 is SASEGT in the germline V gene. This chain's CDR3 is CASSEDRGTYEQYF. The DNA of the CDR3 is TGTGCCAGCAGTGAGGACAGGGGTACCTACGAGCAGTACTTC.

This sequence joins TRBV5-5 and TRBJ2-1; no clear D. The germline V gene encodes CDR1 SGHKS and CDR2 YYEKEE (reference sequence). With 5 bases removed from V and 8 bases from J, the gap between germline ends came to 14 bases. This CDR3 is built from 13 residues. The CDR3 DNA sequence: TGTGCCAGCAGTTTCTTACTTTGGGATGAGCAGTTCTTC. Translated, it gives CASSFLLWDEQFF.

CDR3 nucleotide sequence: TGTGCCAGCGGAACCGGGGGGGGACGGTTCTATAGCAATCAGCCCCAGCATTTT. It specifies CASGTGGGRFYSNQPQHF. The genes are TRBV27 and TRBJ1-5, with D possibly matching TRBD1 (5 bases). Trimming cost V 8 bases and J 0 bases, with 23 bases left between them. Germline loops: CDR1 MNHEY, CDR2 SMNVEV (reference sequence). The CDR3 covers 18 residues.

The chain carries TRBV6-1 and TRBJ2-5; 11 bases fit TRBD1. The CDR3 is 14 amino acids. Per the germline V gene, CDR1 is MNHNS and CDR2 is SASEGT. With 4 bases clipped from V and 2 bases from J, the junction kept 0 bases outside the gene matches. CDR3 in amino acids: CASSGDRGQETQYF. The CDR3 DNA reads TGTGCCAGCAGTGGGGACAGGGGGCAAGAGACCCAGTACTTC.

The chain joins TRBV19 to TRBJ1-1; possible D gene TRBD1, 5 bases. V was trimmed by 7 bases and J by 5 bases, leaving 11 bases between them. The CDR3 runs 12 residues. The germline V gene encodes CDR1 LNHDA and CDR2 SQIVND (reference sequence). DNA for the CDR3: TGTGCCAGTACCCAATCAGGGACTGAAGCTTTCTTT. The encoded protein is CASTQSGTEAFF.

This clone was recorded once. The chain recombines TRBV28 with TRBJ2-3, with 11 bases lining up with TRBD2. V was pared by 5 bases and J by 0 bases, with 4 bases of the junction left unmatched. The CDR3 covers 16 residues. CDR1 MDHEN and CDR2 SYDVKM come from the germline V gene. The CDR3 loop is CASSPRLAGSTDTQYF. DNA of the CDR3: TGTGCCAGCAGTCCTAGACTAGCGGGGAGCACAGATACGCAGTATTTT.

CDR3 region: CASSFSGRAHEQYF. In DNA, the CDR3 is TGTGCCAGCAGTTTTTCCGGCAGGGCTCACGAGCAGTACTTC. The chain uses TRBV28 and TRBJ2-7; a possible D gene is TRBD1 (5 bases). The CDR3 consists of 14 residues. Trimming cost V 3 bases and J 5 bases, with 14 bases left between them. Germline V gene lookup returns CDR1 MDHEN and CDR2 SYDVKM.

CDR3 nucleotides: TGTGCCAGCAGCGGACAGGCAACTAACTATGGCTACACCTTC. Its translation is CASSGQATNYGYTF. The chain links TRBV6-1 to TRBJ1-2, with 7 bases that match TRBD1. V lost 6 bases and J lost 0; bases outside the gene matches: 4. The CDR3 runs to 14 residues. From germline, CDR1 is MNHNS and CDR2 SASEGT.

V and J are TRBV2 and TRBJ2-1; a possible D gene is TRBD2 (6 bases). Germline V gene data show CDR1 as SNHLY and CDR2 as FYNNEI. Trimming shortened V by 7 bases and J by 4 bases, and 14 bases separated the two germline ends. There are 14 residues in the CDR3. The CDR3: CASNGDWVYNEQFF. The CDR3 DNA reads TGTGCCAGCAATGGGGACTGGGTTTACAATGAGCAGTTCTTC.

The chain employs TRBV6-4 and TRBJ2-2, with 10 nucleotides matching TRBD2. CDR1 is MRHNA, CDR2 SNTAGT, per germline. V lost 8 bases, J lost 1 base, and 4 bases stayed unmatched. The CDR3 is 15 amino acids. The CDR3, as DNA: TGTGCCAGCGCAAGACTAGCGGGGAACACCGGGGAGCTGTTTTTT. Translation gives CASARLAGNTGELFF.

This clone was observed a few times. The V and J genes are TRBV28 and TRBJ1-2, with 10 bases identical to TRBD1. With 4 bases clipped from V and 2 bases from J, the junction kept 1 base outside the gene matches. Germline V gene lookup returns CDR1 MDHEN and CDR2 SYDVKM. The CDR3 spans 14 residues. In DNA form, the CDR3 reads TGTGCCAGCAGTTCGGGACAGGGGAACTATGGCTACACCTTC. This gives the protein CASSSGQGNYGYTF.

J is TRBJ1-1 and V is TRBV19, with 10 bases identical to TRBD1. CDR1 is LNHDA, CDR2 SQIVND, per germline (reference sequence). Losses at the gene ends were 0 bases for V and 7 bases for J; bases not matched to a gene: 11. The length of the CDR3 is 17 residues. The CDR3 loop reads CASSIDLSGTGDNEAFF. Written as DNA, the CDR3 is TGTGCCAGTAGTATAGATCTATCGGGGACAGGGGATAATGAAGCTTTCTTT.

V usage is TRBV5-1 and J usage is TRBJ1-4; a possible D gene is TRBD1 (5 bases). The CDR3 spans 18 residues. Between the trimmed V and J ends, which lost 4 bases and 0 bases, there was a span of 19 bases. Per germline, CDR1 SGHRS and CDR2 YFSETQ. The CDR3 region has the DNA TGCGCCAGCAGCGCGGCGACAGACCATTCAGCAACTAATGAAAAACTGTTTTTT. Protein product: CASSAATDHSATNEKLFF.

The chain couples TRBV11-3 to TRBJ2-7, with 7 bases identical to TRBD2. V was pared by 1 base and J by 7 bases, with 1 base of the junction left unmatched. CDR1 and CDR2 (germline): SGHNT, YENEEA. CDR3 length equals 12 residues. The CDR3 DNA reads as TGTGCCAGCAGCTTAGCGGGAGGTGAGCAGTACGTC. This encodes CASSLAGGEQYV.

The gene calls are TRBV19 and TRBJ1-1; D not resolved. This CDR3 contains 14 residues. In germline, CDR1 is LNHDA, CDR2 SQIVND (reference sequence). V was clipped by 5 bases and J by 0 bases, with 10 bases between them. The CDR3 bases are TGTGCCAGTAGTCTCCGCGGGGTGAACACTGAAGCTTTCTTT. Amino acids: CASSLRGVNTEAFF.